The entry below describes one T cell receptor beta chain. The data originate from a study of blood T cell repertoires in COVID-19. Clones were sequenced by immunoSEQ multiplex PCR, and TCRdb holds only the in-frame ones, with some missing. The sample includes a few hundred thousand clones, about 90% of them seen just once. In germline, CDR1 is SGHTA, CDR2 FQGNSA. CDR3 length: 14 residues. V was clipped by 2 bases and J by 4 bases, with 11 bases between them. The genes are TRBV7-2 and TRBJ1-2; D remains ambiguous. Material for sequencing was PBMCs or T cells enriched from blood (not recorded which). The receptor was derived from a man between 18 and 35 years old who had recovered from COVID-19. This chain's CDR3 is CASSLYGGLYGYTF. The CDR3 nucleotides read TGTGCCAGCAGCTTATACGGAGGCCTCTATGGCTACACCTTC. Full variable domain (remainder filled in from reference TRBV7-2 and TRBJ1-2): GAGVSQSPSNKVTEKGKDVELRCDPISGHTALYWYRQSLGQGLEFLIYFQGNSAPDKSGLPSDRFSAERTGGSVSTLTIQRTQQEDSAVYLCASSLYGGLYGYTFGSGTRLTVV.